This passage covers 20 T cell receptor beta chains from one sample sequenced in a study of blood T cell repertoires in COVID-19. The assay was immunoSEQ multiplex PCR, and TCRdb's table has in-frame clones only and misses some. The table records more than 150,000 clones, around nine tenths of them present only once. The sequenced sample was peripheral blood. Receptor source: a woman in her sixties or seventies with COVID-19, enrolled during active disease.

The chain recombines TRBV4-1 with TRBJ2-7; 8 bases are shared with TRBD2. CDR3 length: 14 residues. Germline loops: CDR1 MGHRA, CDR2 YSYEKL. V shed 8 bases, J shed 7 bases, and the junction held 13 bases outside the gene matches. This CDR3 reads CASRRREGLDEQYF. The CDR3 region has the DNA TGCGCCAGCCGGCGCCGGGAGGGCCTAGATGAGCAGTACTTC.

V usage is TRBV6-6 and J usage is TRBJ2-7; D possibly corresponds to TRBD2 (6 bases). The germline CDR1 and CDR2 sequences are MNHNY and SVGAGI (reference sequence). The V gene lost 0 bases and the J gene lost 6 bases, with 15 bases spanning the gap. The CDR3 runs 15 residues. This chain's CDR3 is CASSYSLTQRAEQYF. CDR3 nucleotide sequence: TGTGCCAGCAGTTACTCCTTGACGCAGCGGGCCGAGCAGTACTTC.

The table lists this clone with a few counts. The chain is built from TRBV7-2 and TRBJ1-1; 10 bases align to TRBD1. Germline trimming cut 7 bases from V and 11 bases from J; bases unmatched to any gene: 13. The CDR3 has 14 amino acids. Germline V CDR1 and CDR2: SGHTA, FQGNSA. The CDR3 loop is CASTSFGTGVGAFF. CDR3 nucleotides: TGTGCCAGCACATCCTTTGGGACAGGGGTTGGGGCTTTCTTT.

This clone occurred a few times. This chain links TRBV5-6 with TRBJ2-2, with TRBD1 matching over 7 bases. V was clipped by 4 bases and J by 4 bases; unmatched bases: 1. The germline gives CDR1 SGHDT, CDR2 YYEEEE. The CDR3 has 13 residues. The CDR3 DNA is TGTGCCAGCAGCGGACAGGCCACCGGGGAGCTGTTTTTT. Amino acid sequence: CASSGQATGELFF.

The chain combines TRBV18 with TRBJ2-7, with unresolved D. Germline assignment: CDR1 KGHSH and CDR2 LQKENI. Between the trimmed V and J ends, which lost 2 bases and 0 bases, there was a span of 8 bases. The CDR3 runs 14 residues. CDR3 in amino acids: CASSPERVSYEQYF. The CDR3 DNA follows: TGTGCCAGCTCACCAGAGAGAGTCTCCTACGAGCAGTACTTC.

The chain is built from TRBV2 and TRBJ2-1; TRBD2 matches 14 bases. V lost 6 bases, J lost 6 bases, and 1 base stayed unmatched. The CDR3 is made up of 14 amino acids. Germline CDR1 SNHLY, CDR2 FYNNEI. The DNA for the CDR3 is TGTGCCAGCAGGGGGACTAGCGGGAGCAATGAGCAGTTCTTC. Its translation: CASRGTSGSNEQFF.

This sequence joins TRBV4-1 and TRBJ2-5; TRBD2 agrees at 7 bases. The CDR3 is 14 residues long. Germline lookup yields CDR1 MGHRA and CDR2 YSYEKL. V was pared by 4 bases and J by 3 bases, with 5 bases of the junction left unmatched. CDR3 in DNA: TGCGCCAGCAGCCCGGCTAGCGGAAAAGAGACCCAGTACTTC. Its translation: CASSPASGKETQYF.

The chain carries TRBV7-9 and TRBJ1-1, with 8 nucleotides matching TRBD1. V trimming: 3 bases; J trimming: 4 bases; junction bases outside the gene matches: 10. Germline CDR1 SEHNR, CDR2 FQNEAQ (reference sequence). The CDR3 is 16 amino acids. The CDR3 region has the DNA TGTGCCAGCAGCTTTTCTTTTCAGGGGGCAGGCACTGAAGCTTTCTTT. The encoded protein is CASSFSFQGAGTEAFF.

This clone was seen once. The V gene is TRBV29-1, the J gene TRBJ2-5; TRBD1 aligns across 7 bases. V lost 5 bases and J lost 5; bases outside the gene matches: 11. The CDR3 extends over 14 amino acids. Germline V gene sequence: CDR1 SQVTM, CDR2 ANQGSEA. The CDR3 bases are TGCAGCGTTAGGGGGAGAGGGGGCCGGGAGACCCAGTACTTC. Its protein product is CSVRGRGGRETQYF.

This chain links TRBV6-5 with TRBJ1-4; D unresolved. This CDR3 is built from 14 residues. V lost 10 bases, J lost 6 bases, and 18 bases lay in between. Germline-derived CDR1 and CDR2 are MNHEY and SVGAGI. CDR3 in amino acids: CATERRRADEKLFF. CDR3 nucleotides: TGTGCCACGGAACGACGGCGGGCAGATGAAAAACTGTTTTTT.

V usage is TRBV6-2 or TRBV6-3 and J usage is TRBJ1-1; D remains ambiguous. Looked up from germline, CDR1 is MNHEY and CDR2 is SVGEGT. V was pared by 2 bases and J by 5 bases, with 6 bases between. The CDR3 runs to 12 residues. The CDR3 region is CASSYSRTEAFF. CDR3 nucleotide sequence: TGTGCCAGCAGTTACAGTCGGACTGAAGCTTTCTTT.

A single count supports this clone. This rearrangement joins TRBV7-9 to TRBJ2-5; 12 bases line up with TRBD1. J lost 4 bases, V lost 4 bases, and 4 bases had no gene match. Looked up from germline, CDR1 is SEHNR and CDR2 is FQNEAQ (reference sequence). The CDR3 is 15 residues long. In DNA form, the CDR3 reads TGTGCCAGCAGCTCTGGGACAGGGGGCAGAGAGACCCAGTACTTC. Residues: CASSSGTGGRETQYF.

The chain recombines TRBV14 with TRBJ2-3, with D possibly TRBD2 on 6 matching bases. V lost 0 bases to trimming and J lost 4 bases, with 14 bases between them. CDR1 is SGHDN, CDR2 FVKESK, per germline. This CDR3 comprises 16 residues. CDR3 nucleotide sequence: TGTGCCAGCAGCCAAGAGCCGGGAGTGAGCCCAGATACGCAGTATTTT. It yields the protein CASSQEPGVSPDTQYF.

This clone was counted between two and nine times. This sequence joins TRBV15 and TRBJ1-3; D is perhaps TRBD1 (5 bases). This CDR3 region has 16 residues. Between the trimmed V and J ends, which lost 0 bases and 0 bases, there was a span of 9 bases. Germline CDR1 and CDR2: LNHNV and YYDKDF (reference sequence). CDR3 region: CATSRDRGVSGNTIYF. The CDR3 coding sequence is TGTGCCACCAGCAGAGATCGGGGGGTCTCTGGAAACACCATATATTTT.

The chain combines TRBV30 with TRBJ2-4, with a possible D match to TRBD2 (6 bases). The V gene's germline CDR1 is GTSNPN and CDR2 SVGIG (reference sequence). The CDR3 runs 14 residues. V lost 3 bases to trimming and J lost 0 bases, with 9 bases between them. CDR3 DNA: TGTGCCTGGAGCCCGGGACTAGCCAAAAACATTCAGTACTTC. This sequence encodes CAWSPGLAKNIQYF. Complete variable domain (other parts from reference TRBV30 and TRBJ2-4): SQTIHQWPATLVQPVGSPLSLECTVEGTSNPNLYWYRQAAGRGLQLLFYSVGIGQISSEVPQNLSASRPQDRQFILSSKKLLLSDSGFYLCAWSPGLAKNIQYFGAGTRLSVL.

This clone showed up just a few times. CDR3 bases: TGCGCCAGCAGCCAAGAACCCAGGGTGGGCACTGAAGCTTTCTTT. The encoded protein is CASSQEPRVGTEAFF. The gene calls are TRBV4-1 and TRBJ1-1; D may be TRBD1 (5 bases). V lost 0 bases to trimming and J lost 4 bases, with 12 bases between them. Germline lookup yields CDR1 MGHRA and CDR2 YSYEKL. CDR3 length: 15 amino acids.

This rearrangement joins TRBV7-8 to TRBJ2-1; TRBD2 matches 13 bases. In germline, CDR1 is SGHVS, CDR2 FQNEAQ. V lost 6 bases, J lost 0 bases, and 14 bases stayed unmatched. This CDR3 has 20 amino acids. The CDR3, as DNA: TGTGCCAGCAGTGGGGCGGGACTAGCGGGGACGAACAGCTCCTACAATGAGCAGTTCTTC. Translated: CASSGAGLAGTNSSYNEQFF.

The rearrangement links TRBV4-1 to TRBJ2-3; D remains unclear. Germline V gene sequence: CDR1 MGHRA, CDR2 YSYEKL. This CDR3 has 20 residues. V was shortened by 1 base and J by 0 bases, with 23 bases between the two germline ends. The CDR3 protein is CASSQVPIPRNIPSTDTQYF. The DNA of the CDR3 is TGCGCCAGCAGCCAAGTCCCAATTCCCAGAAACATTCCTAGCACAGATACGCAGTATTTT.

This clone was recorded only once. The chain couples TRBV6-5 to TRBJ1-2; possibly TRBD1 for D (6 bases). The length of the CDR3 is 13 residues. Trimming left V 6 bases short and J 8 bases short, with 16 bases between. CDR1 MNHEY and CDR2 SVGAGI come from the germline V gene. The CDR3 bases are TGTGCCAGCAGAGCCGGACAGTTTTTGGGCTACACCTTC. Its protein product is CASRAGQFLGYTF.

V is TRBV20-1 and J is TRBJ1-2; D not certain. Trimming took 3 bases from V and 8 from J, leaving 10 bases between them. This CDR3 is 11 amino acids long. The germline V gene encodes CDR1 DFQATT and CDR2 SNEGSKA (reference sequence). The CDR3 DNA follows: TGCAGTGCTAGTAGGCACGGGGGCTACACCTTC. Its protein product is CSASRHGGYTF.